Listed below are T cell receptor beta chains from one sample, sequenced in a study of vaccination effects on CD4 cells after COVID-19. These receptors' antigens are unknown. Profiled with immunoSEQ multiplex PCR; TCRdb holds only in-frame clones, not every one. The sample records around 33,000 clones, roughly 86% being singletons. Source: CD4+ T cells from PBMCs cultured with HCoV-NL63 spike peptides, taken after COVID-19 vaccination. These receptors were obtained from a human donor who received a COVID-19 vaccine. Some clones in this sample may be carry-over from other donors' samples. Both conserved end residues are part of each CDR3. The D gene is left open where the match is weak. Size values are once, few and many counts, or a class for expanded clones, and some rows have none.

d_call j_call clone_size cdr3_length v_call cdr3_aa cdr3_nt
NA TRBJ1-5 NA 12 TRBV24-1 CATSDANQPQHF TGTGCCACCAGTGACGCGAATCAGCCCCAGCATTTT
NA TRBJ2-1 once 17 TRBV10-2 CASSELQGRGSYNEQFF TGCGCCAGCAGTGAGTTACAGGGCAGAGGCTCCTACAATGAGCAGTTCTTC
NA TRBJ1-3 NA 14 TRBV27 CASSFGGPGNTIYF TGTGCCAGCAGTTTCGGGGGGCCTGGAAACACCATATATTTT
NA TRBJ2-5 few 14 TRBV7-2 CASSLVGGWETQYF TGTGCCAGCAGCTTAGTCGGGGGTTGGGAGACCCAGTACTTC
TRBD1 TRBJ2-1 NA 15 TRBV5-1 CASSLEGQGGGEQFF TGCGCCAGCAGCTTGGAGGGACAGGGAGGGGGTGAGCAGTTCTTC
NA TRBJ1-6 few 14 TRBV3-1/TRBV3-2 CASSQYRVNSPLHF TGTGCCAGCAGCCAATACAGGGTAAATTCACCCCTCCACTTT
TRBD2 TRBJ2-2 few 15 TRBV5-1 CASSPGTSNTGELFF TGCGCCAGCAGCCCCGGGACTAGCAATACCGGGGAGCTGTTTTTT
NA TRBJ2-2 NA 20 TRBV4-1 CASSQGLGGKGGAAFGELFF TGCGCCAGCAGCCAAGGATTAGGAGGAAAAGGGGGGGCCGCTTTCGGGGAGCTGTTTTTT
NA TRBJ2-1 few 14 TRBV6-4 CASRVDSSYNEQFF TGTGCCAGCAGAGTCGACAGCTCCTACAATGAGCAGTTCTTC
NA TRBJ2-1 NA 15 TRBV2 CASSDEQGQLNEQFF TGTGCCAGCAGTGACGAACAGGGTCAACTCAATGAGCAGTTCTTC
NA TRBJ1-2 NA 14 TRBV5-1 CASSTRTGTAGYTF TGCGCCAGCAGCACCCGTACAGGGACTGCTGGCTACACCTTC
NA TRBJ1-4 NA 13 TRBV14 CASSHRRNEKLFF TGTGCCAGCAGCCATAGGCGGAATGAAAAACTGTTTTTT
NA TRBJ1-3 few 16 TRBV6-6 CASSYRAESSGNTIYF TGTGCCAGCAGTTACAGGGCAGAGAGCTCTGGAAACACCATATATTTT
NA TRBJ2-2 NA 14 TRBV18 CASSPNRDTGELFF TGTGCCAGCTCACCAAACAGGGACACCGGGGAGCTGTTTTTT
TRBD1 TRBJ1-5 once 16 TRBV10-3 CAISEADRGGNQPQHF TGTGCCATCAGTGAGGCAGACAGGGGAGGCAATCAGCCCCAGCATTTT
NA TRBJ1-1 NA 15 TRBV19 CASSIDYEAAYEAFF TGTGCCAGTAGTATAGATTACGAGGCGGCCTATGAAGCTTTCTTT
TRBD1 TRBJ1-1 NA 14 TRBV30 CAWSIGQGNTEAFF TGTGCCTGGAGTATCGGACAGGGGAATACTGAAGCTTTCTTT
NA TRBJ2-3 NA 11 TRBV2 CASKSTDTQYF TGTGCCAGCAAGAGCACAGATACGCAGTATTTT
NA TRBJ2-5 once 13 TRBV12-3/TRBV12-4 CASSNSGEQTQYF TGTGCCAGCAGTAATTCAGGGGAACAGACCCAGTACTTC
NA TRBJ1-3 NA 11 TRBV6-2/TRBV6-3 CASSFGNTIYF TGTGCCAGCAGTTTTGGAAACACCATATATTTT
NA TRBJ2-4 large 13 TRBV7-2 CASSLAYQGRLYF TGTGCCAGCAGCTTAGCGTATCAGGGACGGCTGTACTTC
TRBD1 TRBJ1-4 NA 15 TRBV9 CASSRSPTGTEKLFF TGTGCCAGCAGTCGTTCACCGACAGGGACTGAAAAACTGTTTTTT
TRBD2 TRBJ2-5 NA 16 TRBV5-1 CASSRLSGGPGETQYF TGCGCCAGCAGCCGCCTTTCGGGGGGGCCGGGAGAGACCCAGTACTTC
NA TRBJ1-4 NA 14 TRBV19 CASSPTNGYEKLFF TGTGCCAGTAGCCCGACGAACGGATACGAAAAACTGTTTTTT
TRBD1 TRBJ1-1 NA 13 TRBV18 CASSYQGATEAFF TGTGCCAGCTCATATCAGGGGGCGACTGAAGCTTTCTTT
TRBD2 TRBJ2-1 NA 14 TRBV18 CASSPGGGASEQFF TGTGCCAGCTCACCAGGCGGGGGGGCCTCTGAGCAGTTCTTC
NA TRBJ2-2 NA 15 TRBV24-1 CATSDPEGWTGELFF TGTGCCACCAGTGATCCCGAAGGGTGGACCGGGGAGCTGTTTTTT
NA TRBJ1-2 few 12 TRBV30 CAWSVRQLQLYF TGTGCCTGGAGTGTGAGGCAGCTCCAACTCTACTTC
NA TRBJ2-3 once 14 TRBV28 CASSSQGSQDTQYF TGTGCCAGCAGTTCTCAGGGTTCTCAAGATACGCAGTATTTT
TRBD1 TRBJ1-4 NA 15 TRBV9 CASSVMSGGTEKLFF TGTGCCAGCAGCGTAATGTCAGGGGGGACCGAAAAACTGTTTTTT
NA TRBJ2-1 NA 11 TRBV19 CASSLLSEQFF TGTGCCAGTAGCTTGTTAAGTGAGCAGTTCTTC
NA TRBJ1-1 NA 13 TRBV5-1 CASSSDSYTEAFF TGCGCCAGCAGCTCTGACAGCTACACTGAAGCTTTCTTT
NA TRBJ1-5 NA 14 TRBV6-5 CASSTTGRDQPQHF TGTGCCAGCAGCACCACAGGTAGGGATCAGCCCCAGCATTTT
TRBD1 TRBJ2-5 NA 13 TRBV19 CASSRDSQETQYF TGTGCCAGTAGTAGGGACAGCCAAGAGACCCAGTACTTC
NA TRBJ2-2 NA 18 TRBV19 CASSIDRANWIGTGELFF TGTGCCAGTAGTATAGACAGGGCGAATTGGATTGGGACCGGGGAGCTGTTTTTT